This record covers a single T cell receptor beta chain. What it binds is unknown. This entry comes from a study of T cell responses to AZD1222 COVID-19 vaccine. TCRdb's copy holds only in-frame clones and misses some; the assay was immunoSEQ multiplex PCR. The table has more than 100,000 clones, approximately 93% seen once. Notes on the study in general: White British ancestry dominated among donors, who included more females, and clonal diversity was possibly underestimated.

The germline V and J ends were trimmed by 6 bases and 2 bases, with 11 bases remaining between them. This CDR3 is 13 amino acids long. The V gene's germline CDR1 is SQVTM and CDR2 ANQGSEA. The TCR originated in an adult in good health. The source material was peripheral blood, sampled on day 0 of AZD1222 vaccination. The rearrangement joins TRBV29-1 to TRBJ1-5; unclear D gene. The CDR3, as DNA: TGCAGCGTGGACGACGGAGGCAATCAGCCCCAGCATTTT. This encodes CSVDDGGNQPQHF.